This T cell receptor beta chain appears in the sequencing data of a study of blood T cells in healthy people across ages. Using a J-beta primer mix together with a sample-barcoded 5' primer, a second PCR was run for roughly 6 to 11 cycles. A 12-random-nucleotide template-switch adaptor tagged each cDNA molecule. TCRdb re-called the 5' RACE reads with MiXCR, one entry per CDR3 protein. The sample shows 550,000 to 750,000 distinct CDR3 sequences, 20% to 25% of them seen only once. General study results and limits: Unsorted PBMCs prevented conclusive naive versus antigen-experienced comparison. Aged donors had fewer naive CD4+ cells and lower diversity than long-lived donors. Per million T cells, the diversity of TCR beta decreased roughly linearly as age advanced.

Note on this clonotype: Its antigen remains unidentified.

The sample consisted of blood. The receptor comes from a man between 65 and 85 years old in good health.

The CDR3 DNA reads TGTGCCAGCAGAGACACCCGACAGGGCCAATATCAGCCCCAGCATTTT. Its protein product is CASRDTRQGQYQPQHF. The V gene is TRBV6-2 or TRBV6-3, the J gene TRBJ1-5, with 7 bases lining up with TRBD1. The CDR3 has 16 amino acids. V dropped 6 bases and J dropped 5; count of bases not matched to a gene: 13. Germline V CDR1 and CDR2: MNHEY, SVGEGT.